This TCR beta chain derives from a study of identical twins (dated by TCRdb to 2016 to 2017). With respect to the entire study: To test whether fetal clonotypes persist, this study deep-sequenced TCR alpha and beta repertoires from monozygotic twins, from unrelated adults of various ages, and from cord blood. To rule out contamination, replicate twin experiments were performed at different times with different library preparation protocols.

Every donor in the study was a healthy Caucasian. The twin cohort comprised three pairs of female monozygotic twins, all aged about 18 to 30 years. Positive isolation kits from Invitrogen were used to isolate CD4+ and CD8+ T cell populations. Library generation was performed with 5' RACE. Data came from an Illumina HiSeq 2000. Template switching added a universal primer binding site, and the final cDNA carried a unique molecular identifier that allowed TCR cDNA molecules to be counted accurately. First-strand cDNA for TCR alpha and beta chains was synthesized from specific primers in the conserved constant-segment region. Each cDNA library was double barcoded, with a SMART-Mk sample barcode plus Illumina barcodes, to control for contamination. TruSeq adapter sequences along with Illumina sample barcodes were introduced in two successive PCR steps. The Illumina HiSeq platform was used with custom primers to sequence TCR alpha and beta cDNA libraries. The paper's processing steps were these. MiGEC processed the raw reads to extract unique molecular identifiers, while MiXCR was used to determine the CDR3 positions. Recombination models were inferred per individual with the repgenHMM and IGoR tools using an EM algorithm. Shared clonotype analysis was performed with the tcR package in R, normalizing sharing by the product of cloneset sizes. To study raw recombination without the effects of thymic and clonal selection, out-of-frame nonproductive sequences were analyzed. The raw public data were reprocessed by TCRdb itself: fastp quality trimming at Q25, MiXCR clonotype calling, in-frame beta chains only. Identical CDR3 protein sequences are pooled into one entry, listed with their most common genes and DNA. These V and J calls originate from TCRdb's pipeline instead of the authors' own analysis. Counted in this sample were 500,000 to 550,000 distinct CDR3 sequences; about 20% of them appeared once. The ten largest clones add up to 0.4% to 0.6% of the sample.

Its CDR3 holds 10 amino acids, cysteine through phenylalanine. The sequence is cut down to CDR3 DNA, 30 bases in frame from base 1. V is cut by 11 bases and J by 8 bases, and the space between the germline ends is 10 bases. The germline V gene (reference sequence) sets CDR1 to SEHNR and CDR2 to FQNEAQ. This clonotype has more than one count but fewer than ten. Its antigen remains unidentified. Per-base qualities were not stored, and no clone one base away is much larger. General study outcomes and caveats: Compared with coincidental sharing between unrelated individuals, out-of-frame TCR alpha sequences shared between twins had an excess of sequences with low generation probability. Conclusions relied on cross-sectional statistical analysis, since the same donors could not be followed over many years. The excess sharing between twins in beta out-of-frame sequences was weaker because fewer shared sequences reduced the signal-to-noise ratio. Zero-insertion analyses could be partly confounded by invariant T cells such as MAIT and iNKT, though diverse VJ usage argued against such confounding for most clonotypes. Abundant cord blood beta clonotypes had fewer insertions, young adult naive repertoires showed a similar but weaker trend, and memory repertoires showed no such trend. In monozygotic twins, out-of-frame TCR alpha sharing was systematically underestimated by recombination models, although the models agreed with sharing between unrelated individuals.

The sample was also linked to a second study, of yellow fever vaccine responses in identical twins. According to the second study: According to the authors, the vaccine-induced T cell response in identical twins seemed to be partly convergent and partly specific to each individual. In the study, vaccine-responding T cell clones were precisely tracked in identical twins.

This TCR was sampled from a woman younger than 30 in good health. This sequence uses TRBV7-9 and TRBJ2-1; the D gene lacks a confident call. Sequencing was done on a sample of CD4+ T cells sorted from blood. The CDR3 corresponds to CAWLVDEQFF. In nucleotide form, the sequence is TGTGCCTGGCTTGTGGATGAGCAGTTCTTC.